These 29 T cell receptor beta chains were all obtained from the same sample, sequenced in a study of CD8 T cells in Susac syndrome (dated by TCRdb to between 2018 and 2020). Library method: the immunoSEQ multiplex PCR assay. RNA was extracted using the RNeasy kit, and roughly 0.5 to 1 ug of the RNA was reverse transcribed with random hexamers. TCRdb trimmed public reads at Q25 via fastp, called clones via MiXCR and kept in-frame beta chains. Records with the same CDR3 protein are collapsed into one entry carrying the most frequent genes and DNA. This sample lists 100,000 to 150,000 distinct CDR3 sequences; approximately 95% were detected once. Approximately 0.31% of the sample is taken by the ten largest. Sequencing was done on a sample of CD8+ T cells from PBMCs. Receptors were obtained from a human donor with multiple sclerosis.

The rearrangement links TRBV20-1 to TRBJ2-3; TRBD2 is a possible D gene (7 bases). The CDR3 is 16 residues long. Trimming shortened V by 0 bases and J by 0 bases, and 13 bases separated the two germline ends. CDR1 DFQATT and CDR2 SNEGSKA come from the germline V gene (reference sequence). In nucleotides, the CDR3 is TGCAGTGCTAGAGATCTGAGGGGGGGTAGCACAGATACGCAGTATTTT. This codes for CSARDLRGGSTDTQYF.

The genes are TRBV3-1 and TRBJ1-1, with D hard to call. The CDR3 runs to 14 residues. The germline CDR1 and CDR2 sequences are LGHDT and YNNKEL (reference sequence). Trimming left V 0 bases short and J 6 bases short, with 11 bases between. The CDR3 nucleotides are TGTGCCAGCAGCCAAGAAACAAGGACCCCTGAAGCTTTCTTT. Its protein is CASSQETRTPEAFF.

The chain links TRBV6-5 to TRBJ2-1; D is uncertain. This CDR3 contains 13 residues. V was trimmed by 0 bases and J by 9 bases, leaving 9 bases between them. Germline V CDR1 and CDR2: MNHEY, SVGAGI. CDR3 in DNA: TGTGCCAGCAGTTACTCCCCGGTAGGTGAGCAGTTCTTC. This codes for CASSYSPVGEQFF.

The chain couples TRBV20-1 to TRBJ2-7; TRBD1 is a possible D gene (6 bases). CDR3 length: 13 amino acids. CDR1 is DFQATT and CDR2 is SNEGSKA in the germline V gene (reference sequence). V lost 6 bases and J 0 bases, leaving 12 bases between the germline ends. The CDR3 nucleotides are TGCAGTGCACAGGGACGCAACTCCTACGAGCAGTACTTC. As protein: CSAQGRNSYEQYF.

The CDR3 sequence: CASSPGQGGPQHF. In nucleotides, the CDR3 is TGTGCCAGCAGTCCCGGTCAAGGAGGGCCCCAGCATTTT. This sequence joins TRBV12-3 or TRBV12-4 and TRBJ1-5; D remains unclear. Trimming took off 5 bases at V and 9 bases at J, with 14 bases between the two ends. The CDR3 consists of 13 residues.

This chain uses TRBV4-1 with TRBJ2-2; 10 nucleotides align to TRBD1. V gave up 4 bases and J gave up 0 bases; unmatched junction bases: 8. CDR3 length: 18 residues. Per the germline V gene, CDR1 is MGHRA and CDR2 is YSYEKL. The CDR3 protein is CASSLMDRGGPNTGELFF. Written as DNA, the CDR3 is TGCGCCAGCAGCCTAATGGACAGGGGGGGACCGAACACCGGGGAGCTGTTTTTT.

V gene TRBV13 combines with J gene TRBJ2-3; 9 nucleotides agree with TRBD2. Germline-derived CDR1 and CDR2 are PRHDT and FYEKMQ (reference sequence). V dropped 1 base and J dropped 1; count of bases not matched to a gene: 3. CDR3 size: 16 residues. The CDR3 DNA follows: TGTGCCAGCAGCTTAGCTGAGCGGGGGGGCACAGATACGCAGTATTTT. It is translated as CASSLAERGGTDTQYF.

The chain joins TRBV9 to TRBJ1-1; possible D gene TRBD1, 5 bases. The CDR3 length is 14 residues. Germline CDR1 is SGDLS and CDR2 is YYNGEE. The V end lost 0 bases, the J end lost 4 bases, and 10 bases lay between the germline ends. The CDR3 DNA is TGTGCCAGCAGCGTAGTCAGGGAGGGCACTGAAGCTTTCTTT. Its protein product is CASSVVREGTEAFF. Filled out from reference TRBV9 and TRBJ1-1, the complete variable domain reads DSGVTQTPKHLITATGQRVTLRCSPRSGDLSVYWYQQSLDQGLQFLIQYYNGEERAKGNILERFSAQQFPDLHSELNLSSLELGDSALYFCASSVVREGTEAFFGQGTRLTVV.

V gene TRBV30 combines with J gene TRBJ2-2, with no clear D. Germline-derived CDR1 and CDR2 are GTSNPN and SVGIG (reference sequence). This CDR3 contains 11 residues. The ends were cut back, 2 bases at V and 4 bases at J, with 2 bases in the middle. CDR3 nucleotides: TGTGCCTGGAGTCCCACCGGGGAGCTGTTTTTT. It yields the protein CAWSPTGELFF.

The rearrangement uses TRBV12-3 or TRBV12-4 and TRBJ2-1, with 12 nucleotides matching TRBD2. This CDR3 has 17 residues. Trimming removed 6 bases from V and 9 bases from J; junction bases left unmatched: 15. CDR3 nucleotide sequence: TGTGCCAGCAGCCCCGGGACTAGCGGGCCAAATTGGGGTGAGCAGTTCTTC. Amino acid sequence: CASSPGTSGPNWGEQFF.

The chain links TRBV13 to TRBJ2-1, with D perhaps TRBD1 (5 bases). This CDR3 has 12 residues. The germline gives CDR1 PRHDT, CDR2 FYEKMQ (reference sequence). V was pared by 6 bases and J by 7 bases, with 10 bases between. The CDR3 here is CASRSHRNEQFF. The CDR3 DNA is TGTGCCAGCAGAAGTCACAGGAATGAGCAGTTCTTC.

The V call is TRBV29-1, the J call TRBJ1-1; D call uncertain. Germline CDR1 and CDR2: SQVTM and ANQGSEA. This CDR3 comprises 14 residues. The V gene lost 7 bases and the J gene lost 0 bases, with 15 bases spanning the gap. This chain's CDR3 is CSAAGSVMNTEAFF. CDR3 in DNA: TGCAGCGCCGCGGGGTCAGTTATGAACACTGAAGCTTTCTTT. The full variable domain, with the rest looked up from reference TRBV29-1 and TRBJ1-1, is SAVISQKPSRDICQRGTSLTIQCQVDSQVTMMFWYRQQPGQSLTLIATANQGSEATYESGFVIDKFPISRPNLTFSTLTVSNMSPEDSSIYLCSAAGSVMNTEAFFGQGTRLTVV.

The rearrangement joins TRBV12-3 or TRBV12-4 to TRBJ1-2; D gene uncertain. The CDR3 runs 12 residues. Trimming pared 3 bases from V and 7 bases from J, leaving 9 bases between. The CDR3, as DNA: TGTGCCAGCAGTTTCTCGTCGTTTGGCTACACCTTC. Protein product: CASSFSSFGYTF.

The gene calls are TRBV5-1 and TRBJ2-3, with TRBD1 identical over 7 bases. CDR3 size: 15 residues. Germline V CDR1 and CDR2: SGHRS, YFSETQ. The trim removed 3 bases at V and 1 base at J, leaving 5 bases unmatched. The CDR3 sequence: CASSSTGTGTDTQYF. DNA of the CDR3: TGCGCCAGCAGCTCGACCGGGACAGGCACAGATACGCAGTATTTT.

V usage is TRBV11-2 and J usage is TRBJ2-1, with 8 bases lining up with TRBD2. The CDR3 runs to 17 residues. V lost 2 bases to trimming and J lost 7 bases; unmatched junction nucleotides: 13. Per germline, CDR1 SGHAT and CDR2 FQNNGV. CDR3 nucleotide sequence: TGTGCCAGCAGCTTATCCAGGCGGGAGGCTTTTGGGAATGAGCAGTTCTTC. Protein product: CASSLSRREAFGNEQFF.

The chain links TRBV14 to TRBJ1-4; D remains unclear. The CDR3 extends over 15 amino acids. Germline V lookup: CDR1 SGHDN, CDR2 FVKESK. Deletions cut 1 base from V and 0 bases from J, with 6 bases between. The CDR3 sequence is CASSQAPTTNEKLFF. CDR3 DNA: TGTGCCAGCAGCCAAGCGCCGACAACTAATGAAAAACTGTTTTTT.

The rearrangement links TRBV5-6 to TRBJ2-3; D perhaps matches TRBD1 (5 bases). The CDR3 has 16 residues. Germline values: CDR1 SGHDT, CDR2 YYEEEE. V dropped 4 bases and J dropped 4 bases, with 19 bases sitting between them. CDR3 amino acids: CASSPEVGRRADTQYF. The CDR3 DNA sequence: TGTGCCAGCAGCCCCGAGGTGGGGCGAAGGGCAGATACGCAGTATTTT.

This clonotype was seen just once. The chain uses TRBV9 and TRBJ2-7, with a weak D call TRBD1 (6 bases). CDR3 size: 13 residues. V was clipped by 0 bases and J by 5 bases, with 9 bases between them. The V gene's germline CDR1 is SGDLS and CDR2 YYNGEE. CDR3 sequence (DNA): TGTGCCAGCAGCGTAGAAGGGGGAAACGAGCAGTACTTC. Translating gives CASSVEGGNEQYF.

The chain combines TRBV30 with TRBJ2-7, with D perhaps TRBD1 or TRBD2 (5 bases each). The germline gives CDR1 GTSNPN, CDR2 SVGIG (reference sequence). Deletions cut 2 bases from V and 5 bases from J, with 16 bases between. The CDR3 consists of 14 residues. The CDR3 DNA is TGTGCCTGGAGTCTCGTGGGGGTTTCCCACGAGCAGTACTTC. This encodes CAWSLVGVSHEQYF.

The J gene is TRBJ1-1, the V gene TRBV25-1; D ambiguous. Germline values: CDR1 MGHDK, CDR2 SYGVNS. This CDR3 region has 16 residues. Trimming took off 6 bases at V and 0 bases at J, with 17 bases between the two ends. CDR3 residues: CASSPSVGIMNTEAFF. The CDR3 region has the DNA TGTGCCAGCAGCCCGAGCGTGGGAATAATGAACACTGAAGCTTTCTTT.

The gene calls are TRBV4-2 and TRBJ1-4; 9 bases align to TRBD1. The junction had 5 bases not matched to a gene; V was cut back by 4 bases and J by 8 bases. The CDR3 runs to 14 residues. Germline CDR1 and CDR2: LGHNA and YNFKEQ. CDR3 residues: CASSPRQGDEKLFF. In DNA form, the CDR3 reads TGTGCCAGCAGCCCCCGACAGGGGGACGAAAAACTGTTTTTT.

This chain connects TRBV2 to TRBJ1-1; unclear D gene. V shed 8 bases and J shed 1 base, with 14 bases lying between them. Looked up from germline, CDR1 is SNHLY and CDR2 is FYNNEI. The CDR3 extends over 14 amino acids. CDR3 bases: TGTGCCAGCCCCTATCCCGGACCGAACACTGAAGCTTTCTTT. It specifies CASPYPGPNTEAFF. Together with reference TRBV2 and TRBJ1-1, the CDR3 gives the full variable domain: EPEVTQTPSHQVTQMGQEVILRCVPISNHLYFYWYRQILGQKVEFLVSFYNNEISEKSEIFDDQFSVERPDGSNFTLKIRSTKLEDSAMYFCASPYPGPNTEAFFGQGTRLTVV.

Written as DNA, the CDR3 is TGTGCCAGCAGCTTAGTCAGCAGGCGGCCTGAAGCTTTCTTT. Translated: CASSLVSRRPEAFF. The chain employs TRBV7-9 and TRBJ1-1; D not certain. The CDR3 has 14 residues. Germline CDR1 reads SEHNR; CDR2 reads FQNEAQ (reference sequence). Trimming shortened V by 1 base and J by 6 bases, and 12 bases separated the two germline ends.

The V call is TRBV20-1, the J call TRBJ2-5; no clear D. The CDR3 consists of 12 residues. The germline gives CDR1 DFQATT, CDR2 SNEGSKA (reference sequence). With 2 bases removed from V and 2 bases from J, the gap between germline ends came to 6 bases. DNA of the CDR3: TGCAGTGCTAGAATACTACAAGAGACCCAGTACTTC. Protein sequence: CSARILQETQYF.

J is TRBJ1-1 and V is TRBV20-1; D remains ambiguous. The CDR3 totals 15 residues. Germline V gene lookup returns CDR1 DFQATT and CDR2 SNEGSKA (reference sequence). The germline V and J ends were trimmed by 4 bases and 4 bases, with 19 bases remaining between them. The CDR3 loop reads CSAIKDGIGFTEAFF. The CDR3 nucleotides are TGCAGTGCTATTAAGGACGGGATTGGGTTCACTGAAGCTTTCTTT.

This chain uses TRBV9 with TRBJ2-1; 12 positions match TRBD1. Germline lookup yields CDR1 SGDLS and CDR2 YYNGEE. V trimming: 4 bases; J trimming: 7 bases; junction bases outside the gene matches: 6. The CDR3 extends over 15 amino acids. CDR3 region: CASSSRGQGANEQFF. CDR3 bases: TGTGCCAGCAGCTCCCGGGGACAGGGGGCTAATGAGCAGTTCTTC.

The DNA of the CDR3 is TGTGCCAGCAGCTTGGCTAGGCGGCTCGAGCAGTACGTC. It specifies CASSLARRLEQYV. The chain combines TRBV5-6 with TRBJ2-7; D remains ambiguous. The CDR3 sequence is 13 residues long. Germline V CDR1 and CDR2: SGHDT, YYEEEE. Trimming took off 0 bases at V and 6 bases at J, with 10 bases between the two ends.

The J gene is TRBJ2-3, the V gene TRBV14; 8 nucleotides line up with TRBD2. J lost 2 bases, V lost 4 bases, and 8 bases had no gene match. This CDR3 is built from 16 residues. The germline V gene has CDR1 SGHDN and CDR2 FVKESK. The CDR3 DNA reads TGTGCCAGCAGCCCGACTAGCGAGGGGCCCACAGATACGCAGTATTTT. It codes for CASSPTSEGPTDTQYF.

The table lists this clonotype with a count of one. The chain joins TRBV29-1 to TRBJ1-1; 11 bases match TRBD1. V trimming: 7 bases; J trimming: 5 bases; junction bases outside the gene matches: 3. The CDR3 is made up of 12 amino acids. The germline CDR1 and CDR2 sequences are SQVTM and ANQGSEA. The DNA of the CDR3 is TGCAGCGCCAGGGACAGGGGGACTGAAGCTTTCTTT. This sequence encodes CSARDRGTEAFF.